This entry features one T cell receptor beta chain sequence. Its target is unknown. TCR beta CDR3 amplification used RNA transcripts. HTBI primers were used in a first-round RT-PCR, which preceded a second-round multiplex PCR. From the multiplex PCR reads, TCRdb called clonotypes with MiXCR, one entry per CDR3 protein. The sample includes 200,000 to 300,000 distinct CDR3 sequences, 45% of them seen just once. This CDR3 contains 14 residues. From germline, CDR1 is SNHLY and CDR2 FYNNEI. Deletions cut 4 bases from V and 7 bases from J, with 11 bases between. This record comes from a study of Graves' ophthalmopathy and Graves' hyperthyroidism. The study's findings and limits: Ophthalmopathy cases were distinguished from stable hyperthyroidism by a 13-signature model, reaching about 90% sensitivity and about 80% specificity.

With a duration under 3 months, ophthalmopathy in the donors showed moderate-to-severe activity, CAS ≥3 and NOSPECS ≥4. Other autoimmune diseases, uncontrolled infections, pregnancy or lactation ruled patients out of participation. This clonotype originated in an adult man with Graves' ophthalmopathy. The gene calls are TRBV2 and TRBJ1-6; a possible D gene is TRBD1 (6 bases). Sequenced: peripheral blood. CDR3 nucleotide sequence: TGTGCCAGCAGTGTTCGGACAGACAATTCACCCCTCCACTTT. This translates into CASSVRTDNSPLHF.